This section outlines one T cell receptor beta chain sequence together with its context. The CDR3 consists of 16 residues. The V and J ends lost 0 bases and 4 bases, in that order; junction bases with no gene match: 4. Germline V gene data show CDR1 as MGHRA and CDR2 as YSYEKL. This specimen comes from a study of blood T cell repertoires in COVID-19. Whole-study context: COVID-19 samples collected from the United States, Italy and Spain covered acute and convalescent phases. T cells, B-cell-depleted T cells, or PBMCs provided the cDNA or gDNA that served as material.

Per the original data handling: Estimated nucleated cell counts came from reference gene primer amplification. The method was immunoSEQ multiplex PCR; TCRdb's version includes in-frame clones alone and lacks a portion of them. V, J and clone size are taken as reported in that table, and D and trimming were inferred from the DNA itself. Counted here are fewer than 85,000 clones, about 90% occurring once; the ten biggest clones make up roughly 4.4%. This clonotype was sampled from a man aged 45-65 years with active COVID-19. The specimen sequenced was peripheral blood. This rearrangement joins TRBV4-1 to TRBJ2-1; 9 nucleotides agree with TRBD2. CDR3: CASSQDLRGGYNEQFF. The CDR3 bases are TGCGCCAGCAGCCAAGATCTGCGGGGGGGGTACAATGAGCAGTTCTTC.